The 25 T cell receptor beta chains listed next were all sequenced from one sample in a study of blood T cell repertoires in COVID-19 (TCRdb year 2020). Library prep was done by the immunoSEQ multiplex PCR assay. Entries here come from immuneACCESS through TCRdb and include only in-frame sequences with V and J called. Some clones fail to appear in such tables; in the studies checked, an unresolved V gene covers under half of the shortfall, and the cause of the remainder is unknown. The table for this sample lists almost 200,000 clones; approximately 87% of them were counted only once. The top ten clones comprise approximately 0.75% of the sample. The sample was peripheral blood. These receptors all stem from a woman in her seventies with acute or convalescent COVID-19.

This clone was counted once. J is TRBJ1-2 and V is TRBV19, with 7 bases that match TRBD1. The length of the CDR3 is 16 residues. J was trimmed by 3 bases and V by 6 bases; bases with no gene match: 13. From germline, CDR1 is LNHDA and CDR2 SQIVND (reference sequence). CDR3 coding DNA: TGTGCCAGTAGAACCCGAGGGAAGGGGGCAGACTATGGCTACACCTTC. Translated, it gives CASRTRGKGADYGYTF.

The chain carries TRBV15 and TRBJ1-4, with no clear D. V was trimmed by 0 bases and J by 5 bases, leaving 22 bases between them. CDR1 and CDR2 from the germline V gene are LNHNV and YYDKDF (reference sequence). This CDR3 contains 19 residues. CDR3 protein: CATSRDGLARSEENEKLFF. CDR3 nucleotides: TGTGCCACCAGCAGAGATGGGTTGGCTAGGTCGGAGGAAAATGAAAAACTGTTTTTT.

The CDR3 region has the DNA TGTGCCAGCAGCCAAGACGGGGACTCGAATCAGCCCCAGCATTTT. Translation gives CASSQDGDSNQPQHF. V usage is TRBV4-2 and J usage is TRBJ1-5; a weak D match, TRBD1 (5 bases). The CDR3 extends over 15 amino acids. The ends were cut back, 0 bases at V and 4 bases at J, with 10 bases in the middle. Germline CDR1 is LGHNA and CDR2 is YNFKEQ.

V usage is TRBV6-5 and J usage is TRBJ1-1, with 9 nucleotides matching TRBD1. The V segment lost 5 bases and the J segment 2 bases; nucleotides outside the gene matches: 3. This CDR3 is built from 14 residues. Germline V gene data show CDR1 as MNHEY and CDR2 as SVGAGI. The CDR3 DNA is TGTGCCAGCAGTCAACAGGGGGCAAACACTGAAGCTTTCTTT. This gives the protein CASSQQGANTEAFF.

The J gene is TRBJ2-7, the V gene TRBV7-6; 8 nucleotides match TRBD1. The V and J ends lost 5 bases and 5 bases, in that order; junction bases with no gene match: 5. The CDR3 totals 13 residues. Germline CDR1 SGHVS, CDR2 FNYEAQ. CDR3 loop: CASSLDRGHEQYF. CDR3 DNA: TGTGCCAGCAGCCTAGACAGGGGACACGAGCAGTACTTC.

The chain recombines TRBV24-1 with TRBJ2-5, with 8 bases matching TRBD1. The junction had 2 bases not matched to a gene; V was cut back by 2 bases and J by 4 bases. The CDR3 consists of 14 residues. Germline values: CDR1 KGHDR, CDR2 SFDVKD. This CDR3 reads CATSDWTGTETQYF. In nucleotides, the CDR3 is TGTGCCACCAGTGATTGGACAGGGACAGAGACCCAGTACTTC.

This chain links TRBV5-6 with TRBJ2-1; D is uncertain. The CDR3 is 15 amino acids. Germline V CDR1 and CDR2: SGHDT, YYEEEE. Deletions cut 3 bases from V and 0 bases from J, with 10 bases between. CDR3 bases: TGTGCCAGCAGCTACGCTGGAGACTCCTACAATGAGCAGTTCTTC. Translated: CASSYAGDSYNEQFF.

V is TRBV7-9 and J is TRBJ1-4; TRBD1 might be the D (6 bases). CDR1 is SEHNR and CDR2 is FQNEAQ in the germline V gene (reference sequence). The CDR3 contains 14 residues. V gave up 5 bases and J gave up 5 bases, with 12 bases separating them. The CDR3 DNA is TGTGCCAGCAGCCGAATGCAGGGGAATGAAAAACTGTTTTTT. It codes for CASSRMQGNEKLFF. Variable domain in full (rest from reference TRBV7-9 and TRBJ1-4): DTGVSQNPRHKITKRGQNVTFRCDPISEHNRLYWYRQTLGQGPEFLTYFQNEAQLEKSRLLSDRFSAERPKGSFSTLEIQRTEQGDSAMYLCASSRMQGNEKLFFGSGTQLSVL.

Written as DNA, the CDR3 is TGTGCCAGGAAGCGTTTTCCGGGACAGGGACAAAGGATGAACACTGAAGCTTTCTTT. Translating it yields CARKRFPGQGQRMNTEAFF. This rearrangement joins TRBV21-1 to TRBJ1-1; the table's D call of TRBD1 was not tested on the DNA. TRBV21-1 has pseudogene status. The CDR3 sequence is 19 residues long.

The chain recombines TRBV4-1 with TRBJ2-3; TRBD1 aligns across 9 bases. Germline V lookup: CDR1 MGHRA, CDR2 YSYEKL. There are 15 residues in the CDR3. The trim removed 4 bases at V and 3 bases at J, leaving 5 bases unmatched. The CDR3 reads CASSPGQGKTDTQYF. The CDR3 DNA reads as TGCGCCAGCAGCCCGGGACAGGGCAAGACAGATACGCAGTATTTT.

The chain recombines TRBV3-1 (or the pseudogene TRBV3-2) with TRBJ2-1; 8 nucleotides align to TRBD2. The CDR3 length is 14 residues. The germline V gene has CDR1 LGHDT and CDR2 YNNKEL (reference sequence). V lost 5 bases to trimming and J lost 2 bases; unmatched junction nucleotides: 2. This CDR3 reads CASSGSGAYNEQFF. The CDR3, as DNA: TGTGCCAGCAGCGGTAGCGGGGCCTACAATGAGCAGTTCTTC.

The genes are TRBV21-1 and TRBJ2-7; the table calls TRBD1, which could not be checked here. TRBV21-1 counts as a pseudogene. The CDR3 loop spans 15 amino acids. The CDR3 loop reads CASSKESWQNYEQYF. The CDR3 DNA reads as TGTGCCAGCAGCAAAGAATCGTGGCAGAACTACGAGCAGTACTTC.

The genes are TRBV14 and TRBJ2-5, with 7 bases identical to TRBD1. The CDR3 totals 13 residues. The V segment lost 3 bases and the J segment 6 bases; nucleotides outside the gene matches: 4. The V gene's germline CDR1 is SGHDN and CDR2 FVKESK. CDR3 amino acids: CASSQRGLKTQYF. The CDR3 nucleotides read TGTGCCAGCAGCCAGAGGGGGCTAAAGACCCAGTACTTC.

This rearrangement joins TRBV4-3 to TRBJ1-2; 7 nucleotides line up with TRBD1. CDR3 length: 16 amino acids. Looked up from germline, CDR1 is LGHNA and CDR2 is YSLEER. The V and J ends lost 4 bases and 3 bases, in that order; junction bases with no gene match: 11. The CDR3 is CASSRSPGQSYYGYTF. CDR3 nucleotide sequence: TGCGCCAGCAGCCGGTCACCGGGACAGAGCTACTATGGCTACACCTTC.

V is TRBV11-3 and J is TRBJ2-7; D perhaps matches TRBD1 (6 bases). Germline CDR1 SGHNT, CDR2 YENEEA. V lost 1 base and J lost 6, with 31 bases in between. The CDR3 is 20 amino acids. The chain's CDR3 is CASSLVGGLPRAASRGEQYF. CDR3 in DNA: TGTGCCAGCAGCTTAGTAGGGGGTCTACCGCGGGCCGCGAGCCGTGGCGAGCAGTACTTC.

Comment on this clone: This specimen includes other DNA sequences encoding the same CDR3. The chain recombines TRBV5-1 with TRBJ2-5, with 11 bases lining up with TRBD1. CDR3 length equals 15 residues. J was trimmed by 5 bases and V by 0 bases; bases with no gene match: 3. Germline CDR1 SGHRS, CDR2 YFSETQ. CDR3 sequence (DNA): TGCGCCAGCAGCTTGGGGACAGGGGGCGAGGAGACCCAGTACTTC. Amino acid sequence: CASSLGTGGEETQYF.

The V and J genes are TRBV7-2 and TRBJ2-7, with TRBD2 identical over 13 bases. The J segment lost 5 bases and the V segment lost 5 bases, leaving 18 bases of the junction unmatched. CDR3 length equals 19 residues. Germline-derived CDR1 and CDR2 are SGHTA and FQGNSA. The CDR3 reads CASSLRGDRLAGGFHEQYF. The CDR3 DNA reads TGTGCCAGCAGCCTACGAGGGGACAGACTAGCGGGAGGTTTCCACGAGCAGTACTTC.

To note about this clone: The sample contains more than one DNA sequence encoding this CDR3. In nucleotides, the CDR3 is TGTGCCAGCAGTGAGACAGGCTACAATGAGCAGTTCTTC. Translation: CASSETGYNEQFF. J is TRBJ2-1 and V is TRBV2; the D gene is possibly TRBD1 (6 bases). CDR1 SNHLY and CDR2 FYNNEI come from the germline V gene. The CDR3 totals 13 residues. V was clipped by 3 bases and J by 3 bases, with 6 bases between them.

V gene TRBV6-5 combines with J gene TRBJ1-4; 9 nucleotides match TRBD1. Germline loops: CDR1 MNHEY, CDR2 SVGAGI. The CDR3 extends over 14 amino acids. J gave up 8 bases and V 6 bases, and 7 bases lay outside the gene matches. CDR3 in DNA: TGTGCCAGCAGAGCGACAGGGGGAACCGAAAAACTGTTTTTT. Residues: CASRATGGTEKLFF.

This chain uses TRBV29-1 with TRBJ1-1; possible D gene TRBD1, 5 bases. Trimming left V 6 bases short and J 5 bases short, with 16 bases between. Looked up from germline, CDR1 is SQVTM and CDR2 is ANQGSEA. The CDR3 extends over 13 amino acids. The CDR3 coding sequence is TGCAGCGTCCCCCTGGGGGGAGGAACTGAAGCTTTCTTT. Translation: CSVPLGGGTEAFF.

The rearrangement joins TRBV19 to TRBJ1-5, with a tentative D call TRBD1 (5 bases). CDR1 and CDR2 from the germline V gene are LNHDA and SQIVND (reference sequence). Trimming cost V 5 bases and J 7 bases, with 15 bases left between them. This CDR3 region has 14 residues. CDR3 DNA sequence: TGTGCCAGTAGTCCCCGACAGCCACGGCAGCCCCAGCATTTT. Translating gives CASSPRQPRQPQHF.

V gene TRBV6-5 combines with J gene TRBJ2-3; 8 nucleotides align to TRBD2. The J segment lost 6 bases and the V segment lost 3 bases, leaving 8 bases of the junction unmatched. This CDR3 has 15 amino acids. Germline CDR1 reads MNHEY; CDR2 reads SVGAGI. Here the CDR3 reads CASSYSSGRVDTQYF. Written as DNA, the CDR3 is TGTGCCAGCAGTTATTCTAGCGGGCGGGTCGATACGCAGTATTTT.

V usage is TRBV2 and J usage is TRBJ2-1, with 10 nucleotides matching TRBD2. The CDR3 has 14 residues. Germline V gene lookup returns CDR1 SNHLY and CDR2 FYNNEI. J gave up 6 bases and V 6 bases, and 5 bases lay outside the gene matches. This CDR3 reads CASRLAGVVNEQFF. In DNA, the CDR3 is TGTGCCAGCAGGCTAGCGGGAGTGGTCAATGAGCAGTTCTTC. Together with reference TRBV2 and TRBJ2-1, the CDR3 gives the full variable domain: EPEVTQTPSHQVTQMGQEVILRCVPISNHLYFYWYRQILGQKVEFLVSFYNNEISEKSEIFDDQFSVERPDGSNFTLKIRSTKLEDSAMYFCASRLAGVVNEQFFGPGTRLTVL.

In nucleotides, the CDR3 is TGTGCCAGCCGACTAGCGAGAACCTACGAGCAGTACTTC. It codes for CASRLARTYEQYF. The rearrangement links TRBV27 to TRBJ2-7, with 8 bases identical to TRBD2. CDR1 is MNHEY, CDR2 SMNVEV, per germline (reference sequence). The CDR3 is 13 residues long. J lost 2 bases, V lost 8 bases, and 5 bases had no gene match.

The rearrangement joins TRBV28 to TRBJ1-1; TRBD1 matches at 7 bases. V shed 9 bases and J 5 bases; nucleotides not matched to a gene: 9. The CDR3 totals 13 residues. CDR1 MDHEN and CDR2 SYDVKM come from the germline V gene. CDR3 sequence reads: CASSGGQTTEAFF. In nucleotides, the CDR3 is TGTGCCAGTTCCGGGGGACAGACGACTGAAGCTTTCTTT.